The 15 T cell receptor beta chains listed next were all sequenced from one sample in a study of T-cell memory formation after mild COVID-19. Using its own MiXCR run on the 5' RACE reads, TCRdb lists one record per CDR3 protein. In the table there are 260,000 or so distinct CDR3 sequences, over 15% of which are singletons. Specimen: PBMCs or a T cell subset sorted from them (not recorded which). The source is a man aged 18 to 30 who had mild COVID-19 (a few samples of this study predate the infection). Cell type and time point are not known.

The chain is built from TRBV21-1 and TRBJ2-1; the table's D gene call, TRBD2, was not cross checked with the DNA. TRBV21-1 is described as a pseudogene. This CDR3 has 15 residues. The CDR3 sequence: CASSKEGTEGPRQFF. The CDR3 DNA reads as TGTGCCAGCAGCAAAGAAGGTACGGAGGGCCCCCGGCAGTTCTTC.

The V gene is TRBV2, the J gene TRBJ2-7; no clear D gene. The CDR3 loop spans 15 amino acids. The V gene's germline CDR1 is SNHLY and CDR2 FYNNEI. The V end lost 2 bases, the J end lost 3 bases, and 14 bases lay between the germline ends. The CDR3 loop reads CASSEQVPNSYEQYV. CDR3 bases: TGTGCCAGCAGTGAACAGGTTCCGAATAGCTACGAGCAGTACGTC.

In its sample, this clonotype was seen a few times. V gene TRBV2 combines with J gene TRBJ2-5, with D perhaps TRBD2 (5 bases). This CDR3 has 12 residues. Germline V gene data show CDR1 as SNHLY and CDR2 as FYNNEI. The V and J ends lost 8 bases and 0 bases respectively, with 7 bases between them. CDR3 DNA: TGTGCCAGCGAGGGATACCAAGAGACCCAGTACTTC. Encoded protein: CASEGYQETQYF.

V and J are TRBV25-1 and TRBJ2-4; D is uncertain. The V and J ends lost 6 bases and 0 bases respectively, with 21 bases between them. The CDR3 consists of 18 residues. Germline V gene data show CDR1 as MGHDK and CDR2 as SYGVNS. Written as DNA, the CDR3 is TGTGCCAGCAGCCCCACACCACGTCACGGGCGAGCCAAAAACATTCAGTACTTC. This translates into CASSPTPRHGRAKNIQYF. The entire variable domain, with the rest obtained from reference TRBV25-1 and TRBJ2-4, is as follows: EADIYQTPRYLVIGTGKKITLECSQTMGHDKMYWYQQDPGMELHLIHYSYGVNSTEKGDLSSESTVSRIRTEHFPLTLESARPSHTSQYLCASSPTPRHGRAKNIQYFGAGTRLSVL.

This clonotype has a handful of counts. The rearrangement links TRBV7-9 to TRBJ2-3; unclear D gene. V was clipped by 5 bases and J by 9 bases, with 12 bases between them. Germline loops: CDR1 SEHNR, CDR2 FQNEAQ (reference sequence). This CDR3 contains 12 residues. CDR3 DNA sequence: TGTGCCAGCAGCCCCGGAGCGTCGACGCAGTATTTT. This encodes CASSPGASTQYF.

This clonotype was recorded a few times. This rearrangement joins TRBV25-1 to TRBJ2-2, with TRBD2 matching over 12 bases. There are 17 residues in the CDR3. Per the germline V gene, CDR1 is MGHDK and CDR2 is SYGVNS. Losses at the gene ends were 3 bases for V and 3 bases for J; bases not matched to a gene: 5. The CDR3 DNA follows: TGTGCCAGCAGTGACCCGGGACTAGCGGGCTACACCGGGGAGCTGTTTTTT. Translating it yields CASSDPGLAGYTGELFF.

This clonotype was seen a handful of times. V gene TRBV7-3 combines with J gene TRBJ1-1; D is undetermined. Germline values: CDR1 SGHTA, CDR2 FQGTGA. The CDR3 is 13 residues long. Trimming took 5 bases from V and 1 from J, leaving 8 bases between them. CDR3 nucleotides: TGTGCCAGCAGCCGAGACGGGAACACTGAAGCTTTCTTT. Its translation is CASSRDGNTEAFF. Full variable domain (rest looked up from reference TRBV7-3 and TRBJ1-1): GAGVSQTPSNKVTEKGKYVELRCDPISGHTALYWYRQSLGQGPEFLIYFQGTGAADDSGLPNDRFFAVRPEGSVSTLKIQRTERGDSAVYLCASSRDGNTEAFFGQGTRLTVV.

This clonotype has only a few counts. V is TRBV10-3 and J is TRBJ1-5, with no clear D. Germline CDR1 is ENHRY and CDR2 is SYGVKD. Trimming removed 8 bases at V and 8 bases at J, with 25 bases between. The CDR3 is 16 residues long. CDR3 in DNA: TGTGCCATCGGAAGCCCGGACCGCTCAAGGTTGGAGCCCCAGCATTTT. Translating gives CAIGSPDRSRLEPQHF.

This clonotype was recorded a few times. This chain joins TRBV9 and TRBJ2-2, with 8 bases fitting TRBD1. J gave up 6 bases and V 3 bases, and 10 bases lay outside the gene matches. CDR3 length equals 16 residues. Germline CDR1 SGDLS, CDR2 YYNGEE. Written as DNA, the CDR3 is TGTGCCAGCAGCGATTGGGACAGGTTATTCGCCGGGGAGCTGTTTTTT. Protein sequence: CASSDWDRLFAGELFF.

Only one count was recorded for this clonotype. The chain joins TRBV6-6 to TRBJ1-6; no clear D. V lost 4 bases to trimming and J lost 8 bases, with 9 bases between them. The CDR3 sequence is 13 residues long. Germline V gene data show CDR1 as MNHNY and CDR2 as SVGAGI (reference sequence). CDR3 protein: CASSWTADSPLHF. DNA of the CDR3: TGTGCCAGCAGTTGGACGGCGGATTCACCCCTCCACTTT.

This clonotype was counted a few times. The chain carries TRBV11-2 and TRBJ2-1; the match to TRBD1 covers 7 bases. This CDR3 has 14 residues. CDR1 and CDR2 from the germline V gene are SGHAT and FQNNGV. V shed 5 bases and J 8 bases; nucleotides not matched to a gene: 9. The CDR3 DNA reads as TGTGCCAGCAGCCCAGAGGACAGGAGGCATGAGCAGTTCTTC. This codes for CASSPEDRRHEQFF.

This clonotype has a count of ten or more. CDR3 region: CASSLAGGDTQYF. CDR3 sequence (DNA): TGTGCCAGCAGCTTAGCGGGGGGAGATACGCAGTATTTT. V is TRBV7-2 and J is TRBJ2-3; TRBD2 might be the D (6 bases). V was pared by 0 bases and J by 5 bases, with 6 bases between. This CDR3 is 13 amino acids long. Per the germline V gene, CDR1 is SGHTA and CDR2 is FQGNSA. Full variable domain (outside the CDR3, taken from reference TRBV7-2 and TRBJ2-3): GAGVSQSPSNKVTEKGKDVELRCDPISGHTALYWYRQSLGQGLEFLIYFQGNSAPDKSGLPSDRFSAERTGGSVSTLTIQRTQQEDSAVYLCASSLAGGDTQYFGPGTRLTVL.

This clonotype was found a few times. The gene calls are TRBV5-1 and TRBJ2-1; weak D call: TRBD1 (5 bases). Germline V gene sequence: CDR1 SGHRS, CDR2 YFSETQ. V dropped 0 bases and J dropped 12 bases, with 19 bases sitting between them. The CDR3 spans 15 residues. In DNA, the CDR3 is TGCGCCAGCAGCTTGGAATGGGGCCCCCTTAACGGGCAGTTCTTC. This translates into CASSLEWGPLNGQFF.

The chain recombines TRBV14 with TRBJ2-7, with D perhaps TRBD1 (6 bases). The V gene's germline CDR1 is SGHDN and CDR2 FVKESK. The CDR3 has 14 amino acids. Deletions cut 4 bases from V and 0 bases from J, with 10 bases between. The CDR3 reads CASSPTGLSYEQYV. The DNA for the CDR3 is TGTGCCAGCAGCCCTACAGGGCTCTCCTACGAGCAGTACGTC.

This clonotype appeared a few times. The chain links TRBV7-2 to TRBJ2-3, with D possibly being TRBD1 or TRBD2 (5 bases each). Looked up from germline, CDR1 is SGHTA and CDR2 is FQGNSA. Deletions cut 7 bases from V and 0 bases from J, with 14 bases between. CDR3 length equals 15 residues. In DNA, the CDR3 is TGTGCCAGCAAAGGCTGGGACCCTAGCACAGATACGCAGTATTTT. Translation: CASKGWDPSTDTQYF.